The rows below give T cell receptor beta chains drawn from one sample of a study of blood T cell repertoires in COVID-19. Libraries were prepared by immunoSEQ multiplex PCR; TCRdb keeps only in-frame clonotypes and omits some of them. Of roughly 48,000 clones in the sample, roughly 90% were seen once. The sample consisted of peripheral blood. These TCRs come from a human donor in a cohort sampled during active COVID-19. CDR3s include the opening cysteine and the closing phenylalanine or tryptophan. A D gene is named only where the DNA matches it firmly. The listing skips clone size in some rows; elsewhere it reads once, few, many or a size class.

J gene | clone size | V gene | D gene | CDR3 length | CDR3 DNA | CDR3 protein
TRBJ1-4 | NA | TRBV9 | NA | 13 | TGTGCCAGCAGCGGAGGTCCCGGTGAAAAACTGTTTTTT | CASSGGPGEKLFF
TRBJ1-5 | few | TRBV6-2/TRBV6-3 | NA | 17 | TGTGCCAGCAGTTACTCATTTGGTGGACACCCCAATCAGCCCCAGCATTTT | CASSYSFGGHPNQPQHF
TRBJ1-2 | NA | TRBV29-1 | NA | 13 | TGCAGCGCCCCCATTCGGGGTAGGCACGGCTACACCTTC | CSAPIRGRHGYTF
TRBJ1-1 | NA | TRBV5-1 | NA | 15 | TGCGCCAGCAGCTTGGCTGCAGGGGCGAACACTGAAGCTTTCTTT | CASSLAAGANTEAFF
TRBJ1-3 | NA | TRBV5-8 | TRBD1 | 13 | TGTGCCAGCAGCTGGACAGGGTCGGACACCATATATTTT | CASSWTGSDTIYF
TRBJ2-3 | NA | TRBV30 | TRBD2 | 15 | TGTGCCTGGACCCGAGCGGGGGGGCCGACAGATACGCAGTATTTT | CAWTRAGGPTDTQYF
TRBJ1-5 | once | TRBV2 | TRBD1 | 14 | TGTGCCAGCAGTAGCCGGGACAGGGAACAGCCCCAGCATTTT | CASSSRDREQPQHF
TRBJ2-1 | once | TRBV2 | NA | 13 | TGTGCCAGCAACTACGAGATTTACAATGAGCAGTTCTTC | CASNYEIYNEQFF
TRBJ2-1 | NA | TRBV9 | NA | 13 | TGTGCCAGCGCGGGGGCAGGGAACGATGAGCAGTTCTTC | CASAGAGNDEQFF
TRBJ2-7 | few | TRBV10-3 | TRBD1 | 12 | TGTGCCACCACGGGACAGGGGGCCGAGCAGTACTTC | CATTGQGAEQYF
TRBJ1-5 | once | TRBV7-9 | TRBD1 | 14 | TGTGCCAGCAGCTTAGCGACAGGGGATCAGCCCCAGCATTTT | CASSLATGDQPQHF
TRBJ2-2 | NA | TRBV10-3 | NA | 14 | TGTGCCATCAGTGAACACGGAGGGACCGGGGAGCTGTTTTTT | CAISEHGGTGELFF
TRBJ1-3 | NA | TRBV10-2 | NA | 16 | TGCGCCAGCAGTGAGATCGGGATTGTACCTGGAAACACCATATATTTT | CASSEIGIVPGNTIYF
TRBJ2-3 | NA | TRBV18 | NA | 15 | TGTGCCAGCTCACCCCCTCAGCGGCTTTTGGATACGCAGTATTTT | CASSPPQRLLDTQYF
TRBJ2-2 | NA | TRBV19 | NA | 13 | TGTGCCAGTAACCGGGACTTTACCGGGGAGCTGTTTTTT | CASNRDFTGELFF
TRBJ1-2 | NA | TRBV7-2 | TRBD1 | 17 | TGTGCCAGCAGCTTAGCGGGACAGGGGGCCCTCAACTATGGCTACACCTTC | CASSLAGQGALNYGYTF
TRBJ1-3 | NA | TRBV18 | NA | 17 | TGTGCCAGCTCACCATCGATAGGCCAGGGCAGTGGAAACACCATATATTTT | CASSPSIGQGSGNTIYF
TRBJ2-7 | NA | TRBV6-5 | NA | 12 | TGTGCCAGCAGCCAATACCGGTCCGAGCAGTACTTC | CASSQYRSEQYF
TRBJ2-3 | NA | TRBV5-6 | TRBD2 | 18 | TGTGCCAGCAGCTTCGGTTCGGCGGGGGGGGTTCCCACAGATACGCAGTATTTT | CASSFGSAGGVPTDTQYF
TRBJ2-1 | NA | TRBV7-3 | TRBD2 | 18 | TGTGCCAGCAGCTTAGGTGGCCGGGGACTAGCTTTATCCAATGAGCAGTTCTTC | CASSLGGRGLALSNEQFF